This T cell receptor beta chain originates from a study of blood T cells in healthy people across ages. The second PCR ran about 6 to 12 cycles with a sample-barcoded 5' primer and J-beta primers. Via MiXCR, TCRdb re-called the 5' RACE reads, giving one row per CDR3 protein. The table has about 800,000 distinct CDR3 sequences, roughly 25% seen once. Study-wide results and limits: Without sorted subsets, naive and antigen-experienced compartments could not be conclusively compared.

This clonotype was observed a few times. Its antigen is currently unknown. Trimming removed 5 bases from V and 6 bases from J; junction bases left unmatched: 5. Per germline, CDR1 SGHTA and CDR2 FQGNSA. The CDR3 covers 13 residues. The data also belong to a second study, concerning T cells of mothers and their children. That work contributes: The study recruited a few healthy Caucasian mothers and their six children as donors. Slightly higher, non-significant overlap characterized related mother-child pairs relative to unrelated pairs.

Sequences were obtained from blood. This TCR came from a boy between 10 and 17 years old in good health. The chain couples TRBV7-2 to TRBJ2-7; 9 bases match TRBD2. The CDR3 reads CASSPGTSREQYF. The CDR3 DNA sequence: TGTGCCAGCAGCCCGGGGACTAGCCGCGAGCAGTACTTC.